A single sample is the source of the 24 T cell receptor beta chains below, sequenced in a study of shared clonotypes between healthy human individuals. The naive CD8 subset, CD45RO-negative cells positively selected for CCR7, excluded terminally differentiated effector memory CD45RA+ cells. The data were produced by immunoSEQ multiplex PCR, yet TCRdb's version contains in-frame clones alone and is incomplete. The sample has millions of clones, about 95% seen once; the top ten hold 1% to 1.3%. The sequenced material came from naive CD8+ T cells sorted from blood. Receptors originate from a man between 18 and 35 years old in good health.

The rearrangement joins TRBV7-9 to TRBJ1-4; 9 bases match TRBD1. V trimming: 1 base; J trimming: 4 bases; junction bases outside the gene matches: 1. From germline, CDR1 is SEHNR and CDR2 FQNEAQ (reference sequence). The length of the CDR3 is 15 residues. CDR3 protein: CASSLGQGDNEKLFF. The CDR3 bases are TGTGCCAGCAGCTTAGGACAGGGGGATAATGAAAAACTGTTTTTT.

The genes are TRBV5-1 and TRBJ2-7; D remains unclear. CDR1 is SGHRS, CDR2 YFSETQ, per germline. The CDR3 extends over 13 amino acids. Trimming took 0 bases from V and 3 from J, leaving 7 bases between them. The CDR3: CASSLESYYEQYF. DNA for the CDR3: TGCGCCAGCAGCTTGGAGTCCTACTACGAGCAGTACTTC. Filled out from reference TRBV5-1 and TRBJ2-7, the complete variable domain reads KAGVTQTPRYLIKTRGQQVTLSCSPISGHRSVSWYQQTPGQGLQFLFEYFSETQRNKGNFPGRFSGRQFSNSRSEMNVSTLELGDSALYLCASSLESYYEQYFGPGTRLTVT.

V usage is TRBV19 and J usage is TRBJ2-7; TRBD2 is a possible D gene (5 bases). The ends were cut back, 5 bases at V and 3 bases at J, with 17 bases in the middle. In germline, CDR1 is LNHDA, CDR2 SQIVND (reference sequence). This CDR3 contains 15 residues. CDR3 nucleotide sequence: TGTGCCAGTAGTGCCCGGTTGGGCGGGCACTACGAGCAGTACTTC. Protein product: CASSARLGGHYEQYF.

Worth noting for this clone: Within the sample, other DNA sequences also encode this same CDR3. This rearrangement joins TRBV7-9 to TRBJ2-3; D perhaps matches TRBD2 (6 bases). The germline V and J ends were trimmed by 5 bases and 3 bases, with 9 bases remaining between them. The CDR3 is made up of 13 amino acids. CDR1 is SEHNR, CDR2 FQNEAQ, per germline (reference sequence). The CDR3 sequence is CASSQAGTDTQYF. CDR3 in DNA: TGTGCCAGCAGCCAGGCGGGGACAGATACGCAGTATTTT.

The J gene is TRBJ2-7, the V gene TRBV7-6; D is uncertain. This CDR3 contains 13 residues. Per the germline V gene, CDR1 is SGHVS and CDR2 is FNYEAQ. Trimming removed 2 bases at V and 5 bases at J, with 10 bases between. CDR3 amino acids: CASSLFGQDEQYF. The CDR3 DNA is TGTGCCAGCAGCTTATTCGGGCAGGACGAGCAGTACTTC.

This clone occurred once. The chain is built from TRBV27 and TRBJ2-2; D call uncertain. Germline V CDR1 and CDR2: MNHEY, SMNVEV (reference sequence). Trimming cost V 2 bases and J 6 bases, with 7 bases left between them. The CDR3 has 13 amino acids. CDR3 in DNA: TGTGCCAGCAGTTTAGGTATGGCCGGGGAGCTGTTTTTT. It translates to CASSLGMAGELFF.

The chain links TRBV6-6 to TRBJ1-4; D is unresolved. Germline V gene data show CDR1 as MNHNY and CDR2 as SVGAGI (reference sequence). The CDR3 extends over 15 amino acids. V was shortened by 4 bases and J by 0 bases, with 9 bases between the two germline ends. CDR3 bases: TGTGCCAGCAGTTTTCAGCCGACAACTAATGAAAAACTGTTTTTT. It encodes CASSFQPTTNEKLFF.

The chain employs TRBV5-1 and TRBJ2-5; TRBD1 matches 7 bases. The V gene end was trimmed by 6 bases and the J gene end by 5 bases; junction bases not matched to a gene: 10. The germline V gene encodes CDR1 SGHRS and CDR2 YFSETQ. This CDR3 has 14 residues. The CDR3 sequence: CASTRDRAWETQYF. The CDR3 bases are TGCGCCAGCACACGAGACAGGGCGTGGGAGACCCAGTACTTC.

V and J are TRBV6-5 and TRBJ1-4, with D possibly matching TRBD1 (6 bases). This CDR3 region has 13 residues. Germline-derived CDR1 and CDR2 are MNHEY and SVGAGI. V lost 7 bases, J lost 5 bases, and 11 bases lay in between. In nucleotides, the CDR3 is TGTGCCAGCAAGGGGGGGGGAAATGAAAAACTGTTTTTT. It specifies CASKGGGNEKLFF.

This clone was observed once. The sample contains more than one DNA sequence encoding this CDR3. The rearrangement joins TRBV15 to TRBJ1-5, with D possibly TRBD1 on 5 matching bases. CDR1 is LNHNV, CDR2 YYDKDF, per germline (reference sequence). With 0 bases removed from V and 2 bases from J, the gap between germline ends came to 8 bases. The CDR3 covers 15 residues. As DNA, the CDR3 is TGTGCCACCAGCAGAGATTTAGGGGGCAATCAGCCCCAGCATTTT. As protein: CATSRDLGGNQPQHF.

As regards this clone: The same CDR3 also results from other DNA sequences found in this sample. The V and J genes are TRBV10-2 and TRBJ1-6; D uncertain. Trimming removed 2 bases from V and 5 bases from J, with 4 bases in between. Germline V CDR1 and CDR2: WSHSY, SAAADI. The CDR3 extends over 13 amino acids. The CDR3 loop is CASSETDNSPLHF. The CDR3 DNA reads as TGCGCCAGCAGTGAGACGGATAATTCACCCCTCCACTTT.

A remark on this clone: Additional DNA sequences in this sample encode the identical CDR3. The chain uses TRBV12-5 and TRBJ1-1; a weak D match, TRBD1 (5 bases). Deletions cut 4 bases from V and 5 bases from J, with 8 bases between. This CDR3 has 12 residues. Germline CDR1 is LGHNT and CDR2 is FRNRAP. CDR3 region: CASGWGGTEAFF. Here the CDR3 DNA reads TGTGCTAGTGGTTGGGGGGGGACTGAAGCTTTCTTT.

The chain joins TRBV28 to TRBJ2-3; D call uncertain. Germline V gene data show CDR1 as MDHEN and CDR2 as SYDVKM. This CDR3 comprises 15 residues. Deletions cut 3 bases from V and 0 bases from J, with 10 bases between. This CDR3 is CASSFKSDSTDTQYF. In nucleotides, the CDR3 is TGTGCCAGCAGTTTTAAGTCGGATAGCACAGATACGCAGTATTTT.

This clone was seen a single time. V gene TRBV5-1 combines with J gene TRBJ2-7, with 12 bases fitting TRBD1. Germline loops: CDR1 SGHRS, CDR2 YFSETQ. CDR3 length: 13 residues. After removal of 6 bases from V and 6 bases from J, the junction contained 4 bases not matched to a gene. Here the CDR3 reads CASTGQGASEQYF. The CDR3 DNA sequence: TGCGCCAGCACGGGACAGGGGGCGAGCGAGCAGTACTTC.

This sequence joins TRBV27 and TRBJ2-7, with D hard to call. Per germline, CDR1 MNHEY and CDR2 SMNVEV (reference sequence). Trimming took 6 bases from V and 3 from J, leaving 12 bases between them. The CDR3 extends over 13 amino acids. The CDR3 loop is CASRAHNNYEQYF. DNA of the CDR3: TGTGCCAGCAGGGCCCATAATAACTACGAGCAGTACTTC.

This chain connects TRBV5-6 to TRBJ2-3; 7 bases match TRBD1. The germline V gene encodes CDR1 SGHDT and CDR2 YYEEEE. Trimming removed 2 bases from V and 2 bases from J; junction bases left unmatched: 5. There are 15 residues in the CDR3. CDR3 sequence (DNA): TGTGCCAGCAGCTTAATGGGACAGAACACAGATACGCAGTATTTT. Translating gives CASSLMGQNTDTQYF.

The V call is TRBV6-6, the J call TRBJ2-3; 8 bases agree with TRBD1. Trimming at V came to 2 bases and at J to 4 bases, leaving 5 bases not matched to a gene. CDR1 and CDR2 (germline): MNHNY, SVGAGI (reference sequence). CDR3 length equals 15 residues. CDR3 sequence (DNA): TGTGCCAGCAGTTACCCGACAGGGGCAGCAGATACGCAGTATTTT. This sequence encodes CASSYPTGAADTQYF.

For this clone: Other DNA sequences in this sample translate to the same CDR3. The rearrangement uses TRBV27 and TRBJ1-6, with 8 bases matching TRBD1. The germline V gene has CDR1 MNHEY and CDR2 SMNVEV (reference sequence). The V and J ends lost 7 bases and 6 bases, in that order; junction bases with no gene match: 5. The CDR3 covers 14 residues. CDR3 region: CASTRTGSNSPLHF. The CDR3 bases are TGTGCCAGCACCCGGACAGGGAGTAATTCACCCCTCCACTTT.

The chain couples TRBV2 to TRBJ1-1; D is unresolved. CDR1 and CDR2 from the germline V gene are SNHLY and FYNNEI. CDR3 length equals 13 residues. Trimming stripped 5 bases from V and 1 base from J, with 8 bases between. CDR3 region: CASSWDSNTEAFF. DNA of the CDR3: TGTGCCAGCAGTTGGGATTCGAACACTGAAGCTTTCTTT.

A remark on this clone: The same CDR3 is also encoded by other DNA sequences in this sample. The V call is TRBV6-6, the J call TRBJ1-1; unclear D gene. The germline V gene encodes CDR1 MNHNY and CDR2 SVGAGI (reference sequence). The CDR3 spans 11 residues. V dropped 5 bases and J dropped 8 bases, with 9 bases sitting between them. CDR3 nucleotides: TGTGCCAGCAGTCCGGGCGGCGAAGCTTTCTTT. This translates into CASSPGGEAFF.

The chain joins TRBV10-2 to TRBJ2-7; D may match TRBD1 or TRBD2 (5 bases each). The CDR3 is made up of 14 amino acids. Trimming removed 3 bases at V and 3 bases at J, with 12 bases between. Germline V gene data show CDR1 as WSHSY and CDR2 as SAAADI. CDR3 amino acids: CASSEGDQNYEQYF. DNA for the CDR3: TGCGCCAGCAGTGAAGGGGACCAGAACTACGAGCAGTACTTC.

This chain connects TRBV7-8 to TRBJ2-2; 9 bases match TRBD2. After removal of 2 bases from V and 5 bases from J, the junction contained 15 bases not matched to a gene. In germline, CDR1 is SGHVS, CDR2 FQNEAQ. The CDR3 totals 19 residues. CDR3 loop: CASSLRVIAGEGWTGELFF. As DNA, the CDR3 is TGTGCCAGCAGCTTACGGGTAATAGCGGGAGAAGGATGGACCGGGGAGCTGTTTTTT.

This clone was recorded a few times. The J gene is TRBJ2-5, the V gene TRBV5-4, with TRBD2 matching 8 bases. The closer fit of TRBJ2-7 to the DNA end suggests the J call may be wrong. This CDR3 spans 14 amino acids. CDR1 SGHNT and CDR2 YYREEE come from the germline V gene (reference sequence). The CDR3 nucleotides are TGTGCCAGCAGCTTAAGCGGGAGAAACTACGAGCAGTACTTC. This gives the protein CASSLSGRNYEQYF.

The genes are TRBV6-6 and TRBJ2-7; D might be TRBD1 (6 bases). Germline CDR1 reads MNHNY; CDR2 reads SVGAGI (reference sequence). The CDR3 contains 13 residues. V lost 5 bases and J lost 1, with 9 bases in between. DNA for the CDR3: TGTGCCAGCAGTCCTACAGGGTCCTACGAGCAGTACTTC. It yields the protein CASSPTGSYEQYF.